The clone carrying this T cell receptor beta chain came up a few times. Its specificity is unknown. This entry is derived from a study of T cell repertoires in cytomegalovirus infection. At the level of the study: Public TCR beta signatures provided an indication of both CMV infection and a matching HLA type.

Trimming stripped 5 bases from V and 4 bases from J, with 11 bases between. CDR1 is LNHDA and CDR2 is SQIVND in the germline V gene (reference sequence). CDR3 length: 13 residues. Whole-study results and caveats: Pooled public TCR beta family frequency picked out CMV carriers with the relevant HLA. Predominance within the ex vivo response was attributable to HLA-C-restricted CMV-specific TCR beta clonotypes.

Using its own MiXCR run on the reads, TCRdb lists one record per CDR3 protein. Of around 530,000 distinct CDR3 sequences listed, 26% are singletons. The chain couples TRBV19 to TRBJ1-1; D ambiguous. Sample: PBMCs. This TCR derives from a human donor in good health (CMV status not recorded). Some clones in this sample may be carry-over from other donors' samples. The CDR3 sequence is CASSPGLVTEAFF. In DNA form, the CDR3 reads TGTGCCAGTAGTCCCGGTTTAGTCACTGAAGCTTTCTTT.